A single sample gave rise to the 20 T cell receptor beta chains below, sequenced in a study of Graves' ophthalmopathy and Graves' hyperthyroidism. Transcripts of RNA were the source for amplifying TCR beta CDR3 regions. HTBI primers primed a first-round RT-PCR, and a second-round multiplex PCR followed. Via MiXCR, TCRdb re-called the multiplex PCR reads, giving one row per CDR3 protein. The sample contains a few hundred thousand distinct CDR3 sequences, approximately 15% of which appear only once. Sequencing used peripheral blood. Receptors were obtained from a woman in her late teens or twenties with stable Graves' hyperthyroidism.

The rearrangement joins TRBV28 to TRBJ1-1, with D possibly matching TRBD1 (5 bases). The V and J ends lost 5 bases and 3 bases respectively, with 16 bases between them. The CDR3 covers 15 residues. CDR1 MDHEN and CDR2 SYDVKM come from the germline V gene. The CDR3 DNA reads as TGTGCCAGCAGTAAGGGAGTCGAGGGACACACTGAAGCTTTCTTT. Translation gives CASSKGVEGHTEAFF.

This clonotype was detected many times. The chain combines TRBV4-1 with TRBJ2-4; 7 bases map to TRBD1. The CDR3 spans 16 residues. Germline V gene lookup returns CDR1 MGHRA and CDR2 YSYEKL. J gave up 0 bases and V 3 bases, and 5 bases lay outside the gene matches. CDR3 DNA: TGCGCCAGCAGCCACACGGGACAGCTAGCCAAAAACATTCAGTACTTC. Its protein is CASSHTGQLAKNIQYF.

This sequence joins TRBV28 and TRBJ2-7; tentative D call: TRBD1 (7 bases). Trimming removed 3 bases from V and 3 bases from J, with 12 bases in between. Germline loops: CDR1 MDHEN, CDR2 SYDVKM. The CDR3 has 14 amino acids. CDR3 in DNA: TGTGCCAGCAGTTTTTGGCAGGGGGGCTACGAGCAGTACTTC. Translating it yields CASSFWQGGYEQYF. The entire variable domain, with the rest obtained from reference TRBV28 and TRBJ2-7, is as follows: DVKVTQSSRYLVKRTGEKVFLECVQDMDHENMFWYRQDPGLGLRLIYFSYDVKMKEKGDIPEGYSVSREKKERFSLILESASTNQTSMYLCASSFWQGGYEQYFGPGTRLTVT.

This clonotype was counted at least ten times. The CDR3 nucleotides read TGTGCCAGCAGTTTAATGAGGAGGACTGAAGCTTTCTTT. Translation gives CASSLMRRTEAFF. This sequence joins TRBV12-3 or TRBV12-4 and TRBJ1-1; D gene uncertain. This CDR3 comprises 13 residues. The ends were cut back, 2 bases at V and 5 bases at J, with 9 bases in the middle.

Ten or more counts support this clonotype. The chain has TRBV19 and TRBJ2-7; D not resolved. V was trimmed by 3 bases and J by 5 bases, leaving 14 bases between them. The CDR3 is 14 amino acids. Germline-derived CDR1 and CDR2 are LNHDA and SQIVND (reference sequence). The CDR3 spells CASSIEGTVNEQYF. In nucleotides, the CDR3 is TGTGCCAGTAGTATTGAAGGCACGGTGAACGAGCAGTACTTC. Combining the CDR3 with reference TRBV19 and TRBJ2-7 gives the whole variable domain DGGITQSPKYLFRKEGQNVTLSCEQNLNHDAMYWYRQDPGQGLRLIYYSQIVNDFQKGDIAEGYSVSREKKESFPLTVTSAQKNPTAFYLCASSIEGTVNEQYFGPGTRLTVT.

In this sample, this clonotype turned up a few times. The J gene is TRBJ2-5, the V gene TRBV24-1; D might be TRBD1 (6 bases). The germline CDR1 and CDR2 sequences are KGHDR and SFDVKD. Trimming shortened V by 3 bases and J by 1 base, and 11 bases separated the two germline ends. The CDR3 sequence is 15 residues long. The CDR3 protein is CATSDPTGFQETQYF. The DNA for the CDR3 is TGTGCCACCAGTGATCCTACAGGGTTCCAAGAGACCCAGTACTTC.

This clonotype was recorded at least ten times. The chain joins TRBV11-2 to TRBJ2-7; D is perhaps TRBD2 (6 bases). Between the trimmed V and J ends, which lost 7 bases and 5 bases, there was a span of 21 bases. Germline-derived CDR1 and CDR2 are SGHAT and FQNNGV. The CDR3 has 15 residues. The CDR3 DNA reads TGTGCCAGCACCCACCCCGGTGGGGGGAAAGACGAGCAGTACTTC. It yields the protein CASTHPGGGKDEQYF.

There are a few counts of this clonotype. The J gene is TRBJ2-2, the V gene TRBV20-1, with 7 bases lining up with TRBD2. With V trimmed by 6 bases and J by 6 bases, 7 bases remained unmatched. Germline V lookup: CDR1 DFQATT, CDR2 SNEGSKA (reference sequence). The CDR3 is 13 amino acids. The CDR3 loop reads CSAERGSAGELFF. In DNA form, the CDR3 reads TGCAGTGCCGAGCGCGGGAGCGCCGGGGAGCTGTTTTTT.

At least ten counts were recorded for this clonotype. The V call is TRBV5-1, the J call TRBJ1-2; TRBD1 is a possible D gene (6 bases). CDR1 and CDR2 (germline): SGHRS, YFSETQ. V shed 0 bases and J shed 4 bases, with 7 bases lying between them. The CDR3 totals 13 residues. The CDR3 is CASSLGDTYGYTF. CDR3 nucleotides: TGCGCCAGCAGCTTGGGGGACACCTATGGCTACACCTTC.

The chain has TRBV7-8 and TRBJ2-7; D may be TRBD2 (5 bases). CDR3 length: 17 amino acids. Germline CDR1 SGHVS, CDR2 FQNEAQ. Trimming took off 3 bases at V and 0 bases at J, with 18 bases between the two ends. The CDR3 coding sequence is TGTGCCAGCAGCTTTCAATGGAGGCCCCAACCCTCCTACGAGCAGTACTTC. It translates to CASSFQWRPQPSYEQYF.

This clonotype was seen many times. This CDR3 is CASSSQREAGTEAFF. The DNA for the CDR3 is TGTGCCAGCAGCTCGCAGAGAGAAGCTGGGACTGAAGCTTTCTTT. The chain joins TRBV7-2 to TRBJ1-1; D gene ambiguous. Germline-derived CDR1 and CDR2 are SGHTA and FQGNSA. The CDR3 runs to 15 residues. V was trimmed by 4 bases and J by 5 bases, leaving 17 bases between them.

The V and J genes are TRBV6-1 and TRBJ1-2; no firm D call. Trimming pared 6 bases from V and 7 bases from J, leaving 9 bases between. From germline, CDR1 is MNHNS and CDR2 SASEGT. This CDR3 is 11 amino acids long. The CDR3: CASRKTVGYTF. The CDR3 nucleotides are TGTGCCAGCAGAAAAACAGTTGGCTACACCTTC.

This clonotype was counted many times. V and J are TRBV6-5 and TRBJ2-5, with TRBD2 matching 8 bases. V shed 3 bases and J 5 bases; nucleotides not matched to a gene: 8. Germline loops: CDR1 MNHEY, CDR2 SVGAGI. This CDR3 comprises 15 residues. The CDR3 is CASSYRGGIRETQYF. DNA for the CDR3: TGTGCCAGCAGTTATCGCGGGGGGATACGGGAGACCCAGTACTTC.

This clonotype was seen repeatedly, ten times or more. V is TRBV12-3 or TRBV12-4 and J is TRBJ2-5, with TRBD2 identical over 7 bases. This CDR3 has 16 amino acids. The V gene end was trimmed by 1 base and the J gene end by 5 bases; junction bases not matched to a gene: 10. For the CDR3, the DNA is TGTGCCAGCAGTTTAGGGCTAGCGGTGAAGAGGGAGACCCAGTACTTC. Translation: CASSLGLAVKRETQYF.

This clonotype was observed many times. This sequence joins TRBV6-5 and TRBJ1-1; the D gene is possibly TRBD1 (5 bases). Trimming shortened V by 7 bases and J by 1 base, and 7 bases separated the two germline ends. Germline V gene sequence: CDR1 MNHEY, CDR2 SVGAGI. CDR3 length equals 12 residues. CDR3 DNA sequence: TGTGCCAGCATAGGGGAGAACACTGAAGCTTTCTTT. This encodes CASIGENTEAFF.

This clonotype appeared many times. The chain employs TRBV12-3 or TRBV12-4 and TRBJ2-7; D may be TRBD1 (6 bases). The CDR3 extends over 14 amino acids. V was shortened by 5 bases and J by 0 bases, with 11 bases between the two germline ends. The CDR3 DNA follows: TGTGCCAGCAGTGTCAACAGGGCCTCCTACGAGCAGTACTTC. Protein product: CASSVNRASYEQYF.

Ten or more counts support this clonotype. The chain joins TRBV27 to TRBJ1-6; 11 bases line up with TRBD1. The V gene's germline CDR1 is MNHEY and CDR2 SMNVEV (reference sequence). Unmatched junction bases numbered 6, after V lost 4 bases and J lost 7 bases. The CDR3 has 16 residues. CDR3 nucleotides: TGTGCCAGCAGTTCTAGGACAGGGGGCGTGAATTCACCCCTCCACTTT. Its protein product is CASSSRTGGVNSPLHF.

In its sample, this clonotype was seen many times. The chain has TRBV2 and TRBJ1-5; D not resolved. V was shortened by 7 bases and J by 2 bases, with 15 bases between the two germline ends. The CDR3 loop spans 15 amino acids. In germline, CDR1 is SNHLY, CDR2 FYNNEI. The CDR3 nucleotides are TGTGCCAGCACCTTGCGCGGGGTGGGCAATCAGCCCCAGCATTTT. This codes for CASTLRGVGNQPQHF.

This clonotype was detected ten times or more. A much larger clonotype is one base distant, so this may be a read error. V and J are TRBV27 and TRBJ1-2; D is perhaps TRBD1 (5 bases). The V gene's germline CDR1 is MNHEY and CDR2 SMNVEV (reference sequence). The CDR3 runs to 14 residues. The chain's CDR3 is CASSFRSGNYGYAF. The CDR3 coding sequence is TGTGCCAGCAGTTTCCGTTCAGGGAACTATGGCTACGCCTTC.

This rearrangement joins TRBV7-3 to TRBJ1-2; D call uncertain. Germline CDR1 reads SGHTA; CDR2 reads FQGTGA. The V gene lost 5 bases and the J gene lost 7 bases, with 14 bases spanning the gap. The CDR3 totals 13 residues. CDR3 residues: CASSRSLFIGYTF. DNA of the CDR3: TGTGCCAGCAGCCGATCGTTGTTCATTGGCTACACCTTC.